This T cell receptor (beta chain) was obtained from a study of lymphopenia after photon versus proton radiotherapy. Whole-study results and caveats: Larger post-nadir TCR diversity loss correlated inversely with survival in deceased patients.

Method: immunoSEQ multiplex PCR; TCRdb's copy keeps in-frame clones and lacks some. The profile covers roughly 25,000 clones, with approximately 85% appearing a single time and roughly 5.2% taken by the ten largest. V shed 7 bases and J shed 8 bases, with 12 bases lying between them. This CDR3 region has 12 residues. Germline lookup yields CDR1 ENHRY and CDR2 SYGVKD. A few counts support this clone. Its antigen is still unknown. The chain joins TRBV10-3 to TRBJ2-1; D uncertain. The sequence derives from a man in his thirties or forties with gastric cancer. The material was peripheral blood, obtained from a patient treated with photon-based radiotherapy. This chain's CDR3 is CAITPGDHEQFF. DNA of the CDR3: TGTGCCATCACACCCGGCGATCATGAGCAGTTCTTC.